Listed below are T cell receptor beta chains from one sample, sequenced in a study of T cells in Graves' hyperthyroidism and ophthalmopathy. TCRdb recomputed calls from the multiplex PCR reads with MiXCR, one row per CDR3 protein. The data show hundreds of thousands of distinct CDR3 sequences, 30% to 40% seen once. The sequenced sample consisted of blood. The receptors derive from a woman in her thirties or forties with Graves' hyperthyroidism. Both conserved end residues are part of each CDR3. The order of the fields is V gene, clone size, D gene, J gene, CDR3 protein, CDR3 DNA. The D gene is left open where the match is weak. Clone size, where shown, is once, few, many, or a class for clones that have expanded.

TRBV6-5	.	TRBD1	TRBJ2-5	CASSFLGQGRGETQYF	TGTGCCAGCAGTTTCCTCGGACAGGGTCGCGGGGAGACCCAGTACTTC
TRBV14	many	.	TRBJ2-7	CASSQAVEQYF	TGTGCCAGCAGCCAAGCGGTCGAGCAGTACTTC
TRBV7-9	many	.	TRBJ2-5	CASSPPGRQETQYF	TGTGCCAGCAGCCCACCAGGGCGGCAAGAGACCCAGTACTTC
TRBV15	many	TRBD1	TRBJ1-2	CATSPARDRAYGYTF	TGTGCCACCAGCCCCGCCAGGGACAGGGCGTATGGCTACACCTTC
TRBV6-4	.	.	TRBJ1-1	CASSEIPNTGAFF	TGTGCCAGCAGTGAGATCCCGAACACTGGAGCTTTCTTT
TRBV7-2	few	.	TRBJ2-5	CASSPRRNELETQYF	TGTGCCAGCAGCCCCCGCAGAAATGAACTAGAGACCCAGTACTTC
TRBV29-1	many	.	TRBJ1-3	CSVEDLGATHSGNTIYF	TGCAGCGTTGAAGATTTGGGGGCGACCCACTCTGGAAACACCATATATTTT
TRBV10-3	many	TRBD1	TRBJ2-6	CAIRGGQGLSGANVLTF	TGTGCCATCAGAGGGGGACAGGGCCTCTCTGGGGCCAACGTCCTGACTTTC
TRBV29-1	many	.	TRBJ2-5	CSVDPGLRVQETQYF	TGCAGCGTTGATCCGGGACTCCGAGTGCAAGAGACCCAGTACTTC
TRBV20-1	few	.	TRBJ1-5	CSALTGFVQPQHF	TGCAGTGCTTTAACAGGGTTTGTCCAGCCCCAGCATTTT
TRBV6-6	.	.	TRBJ1-2	CASSEGRGIDYGYTF	TGTGCCAGCAGTGAGGGTAGAGGGATCGACTATGGCTACACCTTC
TRBV25-1	.	.	TRBJ2-3	CASSEFKGTDTQYF	TGTGCCAGCAGTGAATTCAAGGGCACAGATACGCAGTATTTT
TRBV20-1	.	TRBD2	TRBJ2-2	CSARVTAGGELFF	TGCAGTGCTAGAGTTACAGCGGGGGGGGAGCTGTTTTTT
TRBV10-3	few	TRBD1	TRBJ2-7	CASSATLTGTSYEQYF	TGTGCCAGCAGTGCGACCTTGACAGGGACCTCCTACGAGCAGTACTTC
TRBV2	.	TRBD1	TRBJ2-2	CASSPPLRGLDTGELFF	TGTGCCAGCAGTCCTCCCTTGAGGGGGCTGGACACCGGGGAGCTGTTTTTT
TRBV10-3	many	TRBD2	TRBJ2-5	CAISEAGGRQETQYF	TGTGCCATCAGTGAAGCGGGAGGTCGGCAAGAGACCCAGTACTTC
TRBV20-1	many	.	TRBJ1-5	CSARDNAAGNQPQHF	TGCAGTGCTAGAGATAATGCGGCAGGCAATCAGCCCCAGCATTTT
TRBV5-1	.	TRBD1	TRBJ1-1	CASSRTGQGLNTEAFF	TGCGCCAGCAGCCGGACGGGACAGGGCTTGAACACTGAAGCTTTCTTT
TRBV10-3	many	.	TRBJ1-2	CAISDSGSPYGYTF	TGTGCCATCAGTGACAGCGGTTCCCCTTATGGCTACACCTTC
TRBV10-3	many	TRBD1	TRBJ1-1	CAIRDRVTPEAFF	TGTGCCATTCGGGACAGGGTGACGCCTGAAGCTTTCTTT